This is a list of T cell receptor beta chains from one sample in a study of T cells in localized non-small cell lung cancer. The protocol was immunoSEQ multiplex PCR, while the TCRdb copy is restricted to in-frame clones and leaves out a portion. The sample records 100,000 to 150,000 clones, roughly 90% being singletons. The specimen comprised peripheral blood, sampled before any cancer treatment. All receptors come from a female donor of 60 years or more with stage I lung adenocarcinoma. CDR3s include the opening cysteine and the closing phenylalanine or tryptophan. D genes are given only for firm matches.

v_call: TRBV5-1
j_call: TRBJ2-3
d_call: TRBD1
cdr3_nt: TGCGCCAGCAGCTTAACTACAGGGGCCCGCACAGATACGCAGTATTTT
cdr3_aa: CASSLTTGARTDTQYF

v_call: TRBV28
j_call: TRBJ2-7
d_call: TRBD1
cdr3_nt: TGTGCCAGCAGGGGGGGGGACAGGGCGTACGAGCAGTACTTC
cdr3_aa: CASRGGDRAYEQYF

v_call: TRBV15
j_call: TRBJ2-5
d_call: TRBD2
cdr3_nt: TGTGCCACCAGCAGATCACGCTTGAGCGGGAGCGCTCTAGAGACCCAGTACTTC
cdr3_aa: CATSRSRLSGSALETQYF

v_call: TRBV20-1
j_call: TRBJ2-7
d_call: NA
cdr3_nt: TGCAGCGTGGGAGTTTACGAGCAGTACTTC
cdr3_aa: CSVGVYEQYF

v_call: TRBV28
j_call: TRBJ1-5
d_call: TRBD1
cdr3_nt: TGTGCCAGCAGTCACACCAGGGGGCAGAGCAATCAGCCCCAGCATTTT
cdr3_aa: CASSHTRGQSNQPQHF

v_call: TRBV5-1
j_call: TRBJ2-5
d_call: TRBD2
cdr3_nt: TGCGCCAGCAGCTTAAGCTTGGTTCTGCCACTAGCGGGACAAGAGACCCAGTACTTC
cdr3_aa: CASSLSLVLPLAGQETQYF

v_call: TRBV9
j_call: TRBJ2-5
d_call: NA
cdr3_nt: TGTGCCAGCAGCGGATCCCAGGGGTCGGGGGAGACCCAGTACTTC
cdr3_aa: CASSGSQGSGETQYF

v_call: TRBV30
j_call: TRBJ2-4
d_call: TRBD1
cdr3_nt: TGTGCCTGGAGAGACAGGGGGCGGGCCAAAAACATTCAGTACTTC
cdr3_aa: CAWRDRGRAKNIQYF

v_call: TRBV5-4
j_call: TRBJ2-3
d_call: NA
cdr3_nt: TGTGCCAGCAGCTTCAGTGGGACAGATACGCAGTATTTT
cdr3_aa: CASSFSGTDTQYF

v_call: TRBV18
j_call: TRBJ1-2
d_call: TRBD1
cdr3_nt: TGTGCCAGCTCACCAACAGGGGGCTCGGATGGCTACACCTTC
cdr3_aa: CASSPTGGSDGYTF

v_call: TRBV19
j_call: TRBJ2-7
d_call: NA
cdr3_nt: TGTGCCAGTAGTATTCGGACTGGGACCTACGAGCAGTACTTC
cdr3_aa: CASSIRTGTYEQYF

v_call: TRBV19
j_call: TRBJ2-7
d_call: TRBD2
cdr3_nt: TGTGCCAGTAGTACAGGACTAGCGGAGTCCTACGAGCAGTACTTC
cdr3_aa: CASSTGLAESYEQYF

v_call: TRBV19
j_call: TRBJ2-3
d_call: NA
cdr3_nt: TGTGCCAGTAGTCGGGGGGATACGCAGTATTTT
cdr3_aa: CASSRGDTQYF

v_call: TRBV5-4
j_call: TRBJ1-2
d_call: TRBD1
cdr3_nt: TGTGCCAGCAGCCCTGGGACAGCTAACTATGGCTACACCTTC
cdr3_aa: CASSPGTANYGYTF

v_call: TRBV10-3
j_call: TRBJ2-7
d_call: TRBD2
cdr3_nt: TGTGCCATCAGTACACCTGGGGCGGGAGGAGTCGGCGAGCAGTACTTC
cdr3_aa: CAISTPGAGGVGEQYF

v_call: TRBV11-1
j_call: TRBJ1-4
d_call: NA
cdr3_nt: TGTGCCAGCAGCCATGACTTAGAAAAACTGTTTTTT
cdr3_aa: CASSHDLEKLFF

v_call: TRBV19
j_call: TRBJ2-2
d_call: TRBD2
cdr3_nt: TGTGCCAGTAGTATACAGGCGGCGGGAGCGAACACCGGGGAGCTGTTTTTT
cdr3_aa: CASSIQAAGANTGELFF

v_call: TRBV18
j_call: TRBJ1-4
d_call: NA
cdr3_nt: TGTGCCAGCTCACCAGTCCAGACAACTAATGAAAAACTGTTTTTT
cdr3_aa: CASSPVQTTNEKLFF